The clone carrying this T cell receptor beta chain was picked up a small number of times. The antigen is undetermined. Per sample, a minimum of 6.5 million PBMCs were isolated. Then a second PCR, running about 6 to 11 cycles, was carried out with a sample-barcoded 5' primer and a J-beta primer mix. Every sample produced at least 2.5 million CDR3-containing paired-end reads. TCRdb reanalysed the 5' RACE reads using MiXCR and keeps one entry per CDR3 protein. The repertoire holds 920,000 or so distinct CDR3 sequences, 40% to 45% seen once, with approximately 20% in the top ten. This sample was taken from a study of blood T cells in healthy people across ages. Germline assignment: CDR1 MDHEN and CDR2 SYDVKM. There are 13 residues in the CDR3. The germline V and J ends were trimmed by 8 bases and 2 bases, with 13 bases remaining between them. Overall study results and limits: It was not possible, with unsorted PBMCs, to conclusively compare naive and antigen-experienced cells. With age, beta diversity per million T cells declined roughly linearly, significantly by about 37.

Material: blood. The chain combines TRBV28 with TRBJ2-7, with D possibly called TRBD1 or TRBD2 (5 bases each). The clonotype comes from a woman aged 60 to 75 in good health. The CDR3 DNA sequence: TGTGCCAGCGGGCTCGGGGCCACCTACGAGCAGTACTTC. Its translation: CASGLGATYEQYF.